The clone carrying this T cell receptor beta chain has more than one count but fewer than ten. The antigen is undetermined. This sample is part of a study of radiotherapy plus CTLA-4 blockade in lung cancer. The CDR3 length is 16 residues. V was clipped by 0 bases and J by 6 bases, with 17 bases between them. Germline CDR1 is SQVTM and CDR2 is ANQGSEA. Study-level findings and limits: Early blood T cell clone dynamics, with interferon-beta, were reported to best predict response. After radiotherapy and ipilimumab, tumor-derived clones expanded in peripheral blood.

Profiling relied on immunoSEQ multiplex PCR, and the TCRdb table lists in-frame clones only, not all of them. In the table there are 35,000 to 45,000 clones, 60% to 80% of which are singletons. This TCR was sampled from a human donor with non-small cell lung cancer whose response to radiotherapy plus ipilimumab could not be evaluated. The chain combines TRBV29-1 with TRBJ2-2; D is possibly TRBD1 (8 bases). The material was peripheral blood, obtained from a patient treated with radiotherapy plus ipilimumab. CDR3 nucleotide sequence: TGCAGCGTTGAAGAAAGGAACAGGGGGGGACCCGGGGAGCTGTTTTTT. Protein sequence: CSVEERNRGGPGELFF.